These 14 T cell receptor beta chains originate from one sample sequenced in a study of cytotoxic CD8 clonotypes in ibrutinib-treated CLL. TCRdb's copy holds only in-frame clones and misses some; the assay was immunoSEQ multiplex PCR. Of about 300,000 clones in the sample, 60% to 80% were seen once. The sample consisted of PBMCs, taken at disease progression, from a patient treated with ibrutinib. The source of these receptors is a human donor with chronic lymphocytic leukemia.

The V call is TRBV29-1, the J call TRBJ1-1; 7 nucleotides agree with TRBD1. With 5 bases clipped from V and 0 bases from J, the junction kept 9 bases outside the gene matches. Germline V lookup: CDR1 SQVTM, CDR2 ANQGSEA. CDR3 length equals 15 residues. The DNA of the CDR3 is TGCAGCGTTTTTTTCCGGGACAGTCTGAACACTGAAGCTTTCTTT. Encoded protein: CSVFFRDSLNTEAFF.

The CDR3 DNA reads as TGCGCCAGCAGCTCGGACAGGGGGTACACAGATACGCAGTATTTT. This codes for CASSSDRGYTDTQYF. This rearrangement joins TRBV5-1 to TRBJ2-3, with 10 bases lining up with TRBD1. Germline values: CDR1 SGHRS, CDR2 YFSETQ. V was clipped by 3 bases and J by 2 bases; unmatched bases: 3. The CDR3 loop spans 15 amino acids.

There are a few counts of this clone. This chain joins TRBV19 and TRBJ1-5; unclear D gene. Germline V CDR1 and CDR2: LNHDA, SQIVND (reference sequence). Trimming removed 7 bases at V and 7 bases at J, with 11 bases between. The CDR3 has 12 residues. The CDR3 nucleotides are TGTGCCAGTAATCTTCTCGGCCAGCCCCAGCATTTT. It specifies CASNLLGQPQHF.

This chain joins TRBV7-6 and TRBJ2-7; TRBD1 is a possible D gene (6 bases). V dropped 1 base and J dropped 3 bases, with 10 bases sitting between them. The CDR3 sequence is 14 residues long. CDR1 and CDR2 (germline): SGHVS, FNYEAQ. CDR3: CASSLGQGHYEQYF. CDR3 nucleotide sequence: TGTGCCAGCAGCTTAGGCCAGGGGCACTACGAGCAGTACTTC. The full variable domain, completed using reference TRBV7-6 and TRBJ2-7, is GAGVSQSPRYKVTKRGQDVALRCDPISGHVSLYWYRQALGQGPEFLTYFNYEAQQDKSGLPNDRFSAERPEGSISTLTIQRTEQRDSAMYRCASSLGQGHYEQYFGPGTRLTVT.

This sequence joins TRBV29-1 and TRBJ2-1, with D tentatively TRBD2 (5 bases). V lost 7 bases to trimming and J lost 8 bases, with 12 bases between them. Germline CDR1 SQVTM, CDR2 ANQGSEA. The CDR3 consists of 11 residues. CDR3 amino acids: CSAWRPDEQFF. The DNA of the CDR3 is TGCAGCGCCTGGAGGCCGGATGAGCAGTTCTTC.

The CDR3 loop is CASSLGDYGYTF. The CDR3 nucleotides read TGTGCCAGCAGCTTAGGGGACTATGGCTACACCTTC. The rearrangement uses TRBV7-9 and TRBJ1-2; D uncertain. V was cut by 1 base and J by 3 bases, with 3 bases left in between. Germline V lookup: CDR1 SEHNR, CDR2 FQNEAQ (reference sequence). The CDR3 is 12 amino acids.

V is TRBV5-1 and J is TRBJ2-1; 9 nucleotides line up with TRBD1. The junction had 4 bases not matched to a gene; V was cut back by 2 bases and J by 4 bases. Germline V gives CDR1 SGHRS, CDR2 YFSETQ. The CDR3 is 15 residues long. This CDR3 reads CASSLRDREYNEQFF. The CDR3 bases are TGCGCCAGCAGCTTAAGGGACAGGGAGTACAATGAGCAGTTCTTC.

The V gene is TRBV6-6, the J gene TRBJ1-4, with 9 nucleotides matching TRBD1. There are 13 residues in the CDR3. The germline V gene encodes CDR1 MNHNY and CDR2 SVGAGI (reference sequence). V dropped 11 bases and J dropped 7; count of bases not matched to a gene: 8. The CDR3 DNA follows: TGTGCCGGCCGAGGGGGACAGGGTGAAAAACTGTTTTTT. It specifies CAGRGGQGEKLFF.

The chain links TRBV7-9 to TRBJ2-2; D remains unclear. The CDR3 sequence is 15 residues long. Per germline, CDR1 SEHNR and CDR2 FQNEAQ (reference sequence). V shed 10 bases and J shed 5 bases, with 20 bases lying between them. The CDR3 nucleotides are TGTGCCAACCTGGAAAAAGTCGGGTTGACCGGGGAGCTGTTTTTT. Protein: CANLEKVGLTGELFF.

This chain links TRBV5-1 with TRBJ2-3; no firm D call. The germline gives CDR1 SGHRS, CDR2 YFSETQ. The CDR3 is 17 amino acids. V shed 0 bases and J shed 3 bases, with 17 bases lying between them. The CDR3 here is CASSLDRFPGGTDTQYF. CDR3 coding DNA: TGCGCCAGCAGCTTGGATAGGTTTCCGGGTGGAACAGATACGCAGTATTTT. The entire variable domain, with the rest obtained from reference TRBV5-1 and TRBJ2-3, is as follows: KAGVTQTPRYLIKTRGQQVTLSCSPISGHRSVSWYQQTPGQGLQFLFEYFSETQRNKGNFPGRFSGRQFSNSRSEMNVSTLELGDSALYLCASSLDRFPGGTDTQYFGPGTRLTVL.

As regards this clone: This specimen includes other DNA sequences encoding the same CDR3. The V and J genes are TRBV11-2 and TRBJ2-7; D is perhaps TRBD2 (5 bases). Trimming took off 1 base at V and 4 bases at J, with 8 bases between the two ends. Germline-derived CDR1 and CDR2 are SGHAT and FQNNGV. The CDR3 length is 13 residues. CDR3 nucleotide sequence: TGTGCCAGCAGCTTAGGTGGACTTTACGAGCAGTACTTC. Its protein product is CASSLGGLYEQYF.

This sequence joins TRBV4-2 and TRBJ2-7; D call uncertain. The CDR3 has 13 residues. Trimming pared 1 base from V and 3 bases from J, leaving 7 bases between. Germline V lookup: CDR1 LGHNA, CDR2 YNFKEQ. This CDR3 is CASSQAQNYEQYF. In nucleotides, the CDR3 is TGTGCCAGCAGCCAAGCCCAAAACTACGAGCAGTACTTC.

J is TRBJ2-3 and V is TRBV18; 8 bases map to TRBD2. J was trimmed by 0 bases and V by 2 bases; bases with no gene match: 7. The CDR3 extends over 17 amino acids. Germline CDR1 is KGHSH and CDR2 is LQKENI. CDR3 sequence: CASSPFTGRDSTDTQYF. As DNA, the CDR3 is TGTGCCAGCTCACCATTTACCGGGAGGGATAGCACAGATACGCAGTATTTT. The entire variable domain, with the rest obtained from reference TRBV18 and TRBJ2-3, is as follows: NAGVMQNPRHLVRRRGQEARLRCSPMKGHSHVYWYRQLPEEGLKFMVYLQKENIIDESGMPKERFSAEFPKEGPSILRIQQVVRGDSAAYFCASSPFTGRDSTDTQYFGPGTRLTVL.

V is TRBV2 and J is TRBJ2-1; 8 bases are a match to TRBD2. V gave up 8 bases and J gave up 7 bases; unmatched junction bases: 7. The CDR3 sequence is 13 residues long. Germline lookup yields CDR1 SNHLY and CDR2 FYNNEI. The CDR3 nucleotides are TGTGCCAGCGGGACTAGTGGGGGGAATGAGCAGTTCTTC. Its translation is CASGTSGGNEQFF. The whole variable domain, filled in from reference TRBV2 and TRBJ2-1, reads EPEVTQTPSHQVTQMGQEVILRCVPISNHLYFYWYRQILGQKVEFLVSFYNNEISEKSEIFDDQFSVERPDGSNFTLKIRSTKLEDSAMYFCASGTSGGNEQFFGPGTRLTVL.